The present T cell receptor beta chain was sequenced within a study of regulatory T cells in long-lasting Graves disease. Construction of TCR beta libraries relied on iRepertoire HTBI primers and on Arm-PCR targeting CDR3 regions. TCRdb re-derived calls from the multiplex PCR reads in MiXCR, one entry per CDR3 protein. The sample shows over 450,000 distinct CDR3 sequences, about 12% of them seen only once. This clonotype has ten or more counts. Documented time point: newly diagnosed GD, antithyroid drugs for less than 3 months. Extracted PBMC RNA gave rise to the TCR library. The same data also contributed to another study, on T cells in Graves' hyperthyroidism and ophthalmopathy.

The source was peripheral blood mononuclear cells (PBMCs), collected at new diagnosis, from a patient treated with antithyroid drugs. This TCR came from a woman in her twenties or thirties with Graves disease.

The CDR3 region has the DNA TGTGCCACCAGTGACTTGTCAACGTCCCAGTACTTC. Translation gives CATSDLSTSQYF. The chain couples TRBV24-1 to TRBJ2-5; D gene ambiguous. The CDR3 covers 12 residues. CDR1 is KGHDR, CDR2 SFDVKD, per germline. V was trimmed by 4 bases and J by 9 bases, leaving 11 bases between them.